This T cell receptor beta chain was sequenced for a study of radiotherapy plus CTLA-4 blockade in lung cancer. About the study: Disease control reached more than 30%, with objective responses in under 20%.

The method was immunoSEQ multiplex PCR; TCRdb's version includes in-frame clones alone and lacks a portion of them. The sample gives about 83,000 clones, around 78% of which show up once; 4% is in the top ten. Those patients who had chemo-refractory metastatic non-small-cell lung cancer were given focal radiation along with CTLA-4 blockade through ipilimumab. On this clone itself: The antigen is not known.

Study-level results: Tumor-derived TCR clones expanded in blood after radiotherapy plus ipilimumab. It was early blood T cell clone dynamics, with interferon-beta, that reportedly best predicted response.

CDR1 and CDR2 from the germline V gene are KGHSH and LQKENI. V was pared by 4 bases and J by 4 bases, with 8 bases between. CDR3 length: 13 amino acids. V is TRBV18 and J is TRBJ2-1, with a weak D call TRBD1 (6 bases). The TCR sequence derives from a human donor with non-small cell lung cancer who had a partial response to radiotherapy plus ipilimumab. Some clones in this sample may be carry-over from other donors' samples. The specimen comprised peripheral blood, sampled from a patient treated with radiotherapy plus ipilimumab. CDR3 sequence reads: CASSQQGYNEQFF. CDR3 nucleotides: TGTGCCAGCTCACAACAGGGTTACAATGAGCAGTTCTTC.